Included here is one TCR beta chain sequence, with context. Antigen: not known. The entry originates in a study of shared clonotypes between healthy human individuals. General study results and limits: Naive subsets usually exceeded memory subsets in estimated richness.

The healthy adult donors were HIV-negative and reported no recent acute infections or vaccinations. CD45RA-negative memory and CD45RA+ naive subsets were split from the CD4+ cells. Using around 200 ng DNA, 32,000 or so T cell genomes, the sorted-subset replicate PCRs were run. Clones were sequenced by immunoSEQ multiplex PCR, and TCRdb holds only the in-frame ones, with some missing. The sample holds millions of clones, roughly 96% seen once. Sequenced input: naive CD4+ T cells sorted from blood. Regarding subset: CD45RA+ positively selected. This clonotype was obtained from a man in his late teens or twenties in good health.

CDR3 region: CASMKGRNTGELFF. CDR3 in DNA: TGTGCCAGCATGAAGGGCCGAAACACCGGGGAGCTGTTTTTT. The chain joins TRBV2 to TRBJ2-2; no clear D. CDR1 is SNHLY and CDR2 is FYNNEI in the germline V gene. The ends were cut back, 7 bases at V and 2 bases at J, with 11 bases in the middle. The CDR3 has 14 amino acids.